These 18 T cell receptor beta chains came from one sample sequenced in a study of T-cell memory formation after mild COVID-19 (dated by TCRdb to the early 2020s). Library preparation used 5' RACE. Sequencing was performed on an Illumina NovaSeq 6000. The raw public data were reprocessed by TCRdb itself: fastp quality trimming at Q25, MiXCR clonotype calling, in-frame beta chains only. Rows are combined by CDR3 protein, so each entry shows the most common genes and DNA. Recorded for this sample are about 16,000 distinct CDR3 sequences; roughly 25% of them occurred a single time. Together, the top ten hold 50% to 60% of the sample. What was sequenced was PBMCs or a T cell subset sorted from them (not recorded which). The receptors shown here come from a man aged 18-30 years who had mild COVID-19 (a few samples of this study predate the infection). The sample titles of this study are shuffled in the database, so cell type and time point are left out; the donor was told from shared clones.

The sample holds a few counts of this clonotype. The chain is built from TRBV29-1 and TRBJ2-6; maybe TRBD2 (6 bases). Trimming removed 3 bases from V and 1 base from J, with 19 bases in between. CDR3 length: 18 residues. The V gene's germline CDR1 is SQVTM and CDR2 ANQGSEA. The chain's CDR3 is CSVEGRRGTSSGANVLTF. As DNA, the CDR3 is TGCAGCGTTGAGGGGCGTCGCGGGACCTCTTCTGGGGCCAACGTCCTGACTTTC.

The chain couples TRBV7-2 to TRBJ2-3, with D hard to call. Deletions cut 1 base from V and 0 bases from J, with 8 bases between. Germline CDR1 and CDR2: SGHTA and FQGNSA. The CDR3 is 15 residues long. The CDR3 nucleotides read TGTGCCAGCAGCTTAGTTGGCCCTAGCACAGATACGCAGTATTTT. Its protein product is CASSLVGPSTDTQYF.

This clonotype has ten or more counts. The chain recombines TRBV7-2 with TRBJ2-1; D is unclear. The germline CDR1 and CDR2 sequences are SGHTA and FQGNSA. Trimming removed 0 bases at V and 5 bases at J, with 11 bases between. The CDR3 has 15 residues. The CDR3 sequence: CASSLAHPGHNEQFF. The CDR3, as DNA: TGTGCCAGCAGCTTAGCTCACCCGGGCCACAATGAGCAGTTCTTC.

This clonotype has a count of ten or more. This sequence joins TRBV10-3 and TRBJ1-2; possible D gene TRBD1, 5 bases. V lost 7 bases to trimming and J lost 3 bases, with 18 bases between them. The CDR3 is made up of 15 amino acids. Germline-derived CDR1 and CDR2 are ENHRY and SYGVKD. The CDR3 DNA reads as TGTGCCATCACCCAGTCGGGACCCACCTACTATGGCTACACCTTC. Residues: CAITQSGPTYYGYTF.

This clonotype was observed a handful of times. The V gene is TRBV7-3, the J gene TRBJ1-1, with a possible D match to TRBD1 (5 bases). The CDR3 loop spans 15 amino acids. Between the trimmed V and J ends, which lost 1 base and 4 bases, there was a span of 13 bases. Germline CDR1 and CDR2: SGHTA and FQGTGA. The CDR3 spells CASSLNGGASTEAFF. CDR3 nucleotide sequence: TGTGCCAGCAGCTTAAATGGAGGGGCCAGCACTGAAGCTTTCTTT.

This chain connects TRBV19 to TRBJ2-1; D gene ambiguous. The CDR3 sequence is 14 residues long. Between the trimmed V and J ends, which lost 6 bases and 2 bases, there was a span of 11 bases. Germline values: CDR1 LNHDA, CDR2 SQIVND (reference sequence). The CDR3 spells CASRRRITYNEQFF. The DNA of the CDR3 is TGTGCCAGTAGGAGGCGGATCACCTACAATGAGCAGTTCTTC.

There are many counts of this clonotype. This rearrangement joins TRBV7-8 to TRBJ2-1; 9 bases match TRBD2. The CDR3 is 15 amino acids. From germline, CDR1 is SGHVS and CDR2 FQNEAQ. J lost 7 bases, V lost 5 bases, and 9 bases had no gene match. CDR3 sequence reads: CASSQGLALVNEQFF. The CDR3, as DNA: TGTGCCAGCAGCCAGGGACTAGCTCTGGTTAATGAGCAGTTCTTC.

This clonotype was recorded many times. The chain joins TRBV12-3 or TRBV12-4 to TRBJ2-3; the D call may be TRBD1 or TRBD2 (5 bases each). The CDR3 loop spans 15 amino acids. The germline V and J ends were trimmed by 5 bases and 0 bases, with 12 bases remaining between them. The CDR3 nucleotides read TGTGCCAGCAGTGCCCGGGACGGGAGCACAGATACGCAGTATTTT. It specifies CASSARDGSTDTQYF.

In this sample, this clonotype turned up a few times. The V gene is TRBV7-9, the J gene TRBJ2-2; 9 nucleotides line up with TRBD1. J gave up 6 bases and V 2 bases, and 7 bases lay outside the gene matches. The germline gives CDR1 SEHNR, CDR2 FQNEAQ (reference sequence). The CDR3 covers 16 residues. The DNA of the CDR3 is TGTGCCAGCAGCTTACAGAACAGGGGGCCGGCCGGGGAGCTGTTTTTT. Its translation is CASSLQNRGPAGELFF.

This clonotype was detected many times. The chain joins TRBV29-1 to TRBJ1-1, with D possibly TRBD1 on 6 matching bases. CDR1 and CDR2 (germline): SQVTM, ANQGSEA. Trimming took 7 bases from V and 6 from J, leaving 15 bases between them. The CDR3 totals 12 residues. CDR3 DNA: TGCAGCGCCGGGACAACGCTCGCTGAAGCTTTCTTT. It codes for CSAGTTLAEAFF.

The rearrangement links TRBV5-4 to TRBJ2-5; D remains ambiguous. The V end lost 7 bases, the J end lost 3 bases, and 4 bases lay between the germline ends. The CDR3 is made up of 10 amino acids. Germline V gene lookup returns CDR1 SGHNT and CDR2 YYREEE (reference sequence). CDR3 coding DNA: TGTGCCAGCGGTGAAGAGACCCAGTACTTC. This sequence encodes CASGEETQYF.

The genes are TRBV25-1 and TRBJ2-7; no clear D. The CDR3 runs to 11 residues. Trimming pared 7 bases from V and 3 bases from J, leaving 7 bases between. Germline V gene data show CDR1 as MGHDK and CDR2 as SYGVNS. CDR3 sequence (DNA): TGTGCCAGCACTTCCCACTACGAGCAGTACTTC. Amino acids: CASTSHYEQYF.

This clonotype was seen more than once but under ten times. The chain links TRBV13 to TRBJ2-7, with D maybe TRBD2 (6 bases). The CDR3 extends over 15 amino acids. V dropped 6 bases and J dropped 3 bases, with 18 bases sitting between them. Germline V lookup: CDR1 PRHDT, CDR2 FYEKMQ (reference sequence). CDR3 loop: CASSFGGPGVYEQYV. In nucleotides, the CDR3 is TGTGCCAGCAGTTTCGGGGGTCCGGGAGTCTACGAGCAGTACGTC.

This clonotype came up many times. The V call is TRBV5-6, the J call TRBJ2-3; 11 positions match TRBD2. Losses at the gene ends were 0 bases for V and 2 bases for J; bases not matched to a gene: 2. Germline V gene sequence: CDR1 SGHDT, CDR2 YYEEEE. This CDR3 spans 16 amino acids. CDR3 sequence (DNA): TGTGCCAGCAGCTTGGTGACTAGCGGGGACACAGATACGCAGTATTTT. This codes for CASSLVTSGDTDTQYF.

This clonotype appeared a few times. The gene calls are TRBV2 and TRBJ2-1; 11 nucleotides line up with TRBD1. This CDR3 is built from 13 residues. The V segment lost 8 bases and the J segment 8 bases; nucleotides outside the gene matches: 5. Germline V gene data show CDR1 as SNHLY and CDR2 as FYNNEI. DNA for the CDR3: TGTGCCAGCGGACAGGGACAGGGGGATGAGCAGTTCTTC. Amino acids: CASGQGQGDEQFF.

This clonotype was seen repeatedly, ten times or more. The rearrangement uses TRBV7-3 and TRBJ2-2; 8 bases agree with TRBD2. This CDR3 is built from 16 residues. Germline CDR1 is SGHTA and CDR2 is FQGTGA. The V segment lost 5 bases and the J segment 4 bases; nucleotides outside the gene matches: 9. This chain's CDR3 is CASSPGGTLGTGELFF. CDR3 DNA sequence: TGTGCCAGCAGCCCGGGGGGGACTTTGGGCACCGGGGAGCTGTTTTTT.

The sample holds many counts of this clonotype. The rearrangement uses TRBV27 and TRBJ1-3; no definite D call. The germline gives CDR1 MNHEY, CDR2 SMNVEV (reference sequence). This CDR3 has 18 residues. With 5 bases removed from V and 0 bases from J, the gap between germline ends came to 20 bases. The CDR3 DNA reads TGTGCCAGCAGTCCTGAACCCTTGGCGGAGAGCTCTGGAAACACCATATATTTT. Translated, it gives CASSPEPLAESSGNTIYF.

This clonotype appeared many times. The gene calls are TRBV4-1 and TRBJ1-5; D uncertain. The germline V and J ends were trimmed by 1 base and 4 bases, with 11 bases remaining between them. The CDR3 totals 15 residues. Germline V gives CDR1 MGHRA, CDR2 YSYEKL. CDR3 DNA sequence: TGCGCCAGCAGCCAAGGTATAGGATCGAATCAGCCCCAGCATTTT. The encoded protein is CASSQGIGSNQPQHF.